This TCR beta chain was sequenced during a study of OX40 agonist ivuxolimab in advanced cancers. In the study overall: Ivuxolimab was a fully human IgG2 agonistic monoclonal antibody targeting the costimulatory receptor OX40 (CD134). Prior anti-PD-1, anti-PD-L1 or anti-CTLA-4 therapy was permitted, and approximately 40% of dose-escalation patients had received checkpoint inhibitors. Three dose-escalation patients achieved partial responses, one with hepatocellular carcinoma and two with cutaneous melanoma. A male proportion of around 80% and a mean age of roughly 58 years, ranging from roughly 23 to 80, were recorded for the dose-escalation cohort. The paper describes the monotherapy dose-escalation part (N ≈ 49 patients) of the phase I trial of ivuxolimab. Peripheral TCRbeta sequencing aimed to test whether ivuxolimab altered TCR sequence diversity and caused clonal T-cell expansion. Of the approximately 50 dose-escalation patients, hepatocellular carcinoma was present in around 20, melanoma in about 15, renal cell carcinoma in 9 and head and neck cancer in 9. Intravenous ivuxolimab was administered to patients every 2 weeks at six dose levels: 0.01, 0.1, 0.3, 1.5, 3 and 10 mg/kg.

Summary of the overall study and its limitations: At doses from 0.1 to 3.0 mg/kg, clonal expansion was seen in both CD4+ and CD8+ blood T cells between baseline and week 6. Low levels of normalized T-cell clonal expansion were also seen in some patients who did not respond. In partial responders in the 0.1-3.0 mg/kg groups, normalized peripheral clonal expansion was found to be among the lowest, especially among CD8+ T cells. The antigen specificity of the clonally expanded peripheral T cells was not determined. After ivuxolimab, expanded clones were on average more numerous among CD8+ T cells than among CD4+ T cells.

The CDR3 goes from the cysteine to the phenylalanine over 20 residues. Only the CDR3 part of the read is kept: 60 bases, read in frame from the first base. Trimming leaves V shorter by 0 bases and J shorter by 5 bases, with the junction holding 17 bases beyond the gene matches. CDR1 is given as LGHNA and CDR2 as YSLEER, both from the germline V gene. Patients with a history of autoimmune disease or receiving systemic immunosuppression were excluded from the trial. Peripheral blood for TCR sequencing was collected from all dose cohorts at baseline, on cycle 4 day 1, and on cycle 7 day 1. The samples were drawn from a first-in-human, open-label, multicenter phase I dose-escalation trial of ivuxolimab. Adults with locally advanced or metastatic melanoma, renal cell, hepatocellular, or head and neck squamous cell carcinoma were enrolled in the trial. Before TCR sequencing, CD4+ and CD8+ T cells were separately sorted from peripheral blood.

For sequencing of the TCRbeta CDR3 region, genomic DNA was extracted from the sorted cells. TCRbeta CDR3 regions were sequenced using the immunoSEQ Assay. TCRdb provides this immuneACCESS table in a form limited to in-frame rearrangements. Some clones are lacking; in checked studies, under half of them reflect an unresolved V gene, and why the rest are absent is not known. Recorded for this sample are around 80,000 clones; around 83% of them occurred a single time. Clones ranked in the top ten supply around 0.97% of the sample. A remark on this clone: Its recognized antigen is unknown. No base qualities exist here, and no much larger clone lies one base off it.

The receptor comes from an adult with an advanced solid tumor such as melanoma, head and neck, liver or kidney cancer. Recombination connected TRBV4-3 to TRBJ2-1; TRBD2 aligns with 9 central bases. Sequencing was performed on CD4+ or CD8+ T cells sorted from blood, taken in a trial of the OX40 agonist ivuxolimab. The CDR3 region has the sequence CASSQDAELAGITENNEQFF. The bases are TGCGCCAGCAGCCAAGATGCGGAACTAGCGGGCATAACCGAAAACAATGAGCAGTTCTTC.